One sample yielded the 19 T cell receptor beta chains listed below, sequenced in a study of blood T cell repertoires in COVID-19. TCRdb keeps only in-frame clones here, not all; method: immunoSEQ multiplex PCR. The table has about 170,000 clones, about 80% seen once. Sequencing input: peripheral blood. These receptors were obtained from a man aged 70 or older with active or convalescent COVID-19.

The rearrangement uses TRBV7-9 and TRBJ1-4; possibly TRBD1 for D (5 bases). The germline V gene has CDR1 SEHNR and CDR2 FQNEAQ (reference sequence). This CDR3 has 15 amino acids. V was cut by 1 base and J by 5 bases, with 11 bases left in between. Here the CDR3 reads CASSLEGLPNEKLFF. CDR3 nucleotide sequence: TGTGCCAGCAGCTTAGAGGGACTTCCGAATGAAAAACTGTTTTTT.

V and J are TRBV7-3 and TRBJ2-7; D possibly corresponds to TRBD2 (5 bases). From germline, CDR1 is SGHTA and CDR2 FQGTGA. The CDR3 is 13 residues long. Between the trimmed V and J ends, which lost 4 bases and 1 base, there was a span of 8 bases. The chain's CDR3 is CASSYRDSYEQYF. The CDR3 DNA is TGTGCCAGCAGCTACCGGGATTCCTACGAGCAGTACTTC.

V is TRBV30 and J is TRBJ2-3; 7 bases match TRBD1. Germline V gives CDR1 GTSNPN, CDR2 SVGIG (reference sequence). The length of the CDR3 is 12 residues. Trimming cost V 8 bases and J 6 bases; bases outside gene matches: 8. The CDR3 spells CASRQGGDTQYF. Here the CDR3 DNA reads TGTGCCAGTAGACAGGGTGGGGATACGCAGTATTTT.

The V call is TRBV27, the J call TRBJ2-2, with D unresolved. The CDR3 spans 15 residues. Looked up from germline, CDR1 is MNHEY and CDR2 is SMNVEV (reference sequence). Trimming pared 5 bases from V and 0 bases from J, leaving 10 bases between. CDR3 sequence (DNA): TGTGCCAGCAGTCGGCAGCGTACGAACACCGGGGAGCTGTTTTTT. The encoded protein is CASSRQRTNTGELFF.

The chain carries TRBV6-5 and TRBJ1-3, with D possibly matching TRBD1 (6 bases). CDR1 is MNHEY, CDR2 SVGAGI, per germline. The V gene lost 2 bases and the J gene lost 0 bases, with 11 bases spanning the gap. CDR3 length equals 16 residues. This chain's CDR3 is CASSYLDSGSGNTIYF. The CDR3 DNA sequence: TGTGCCAGCAGTTACCTGGACAGCGGCTCTGGAAACACCATATATTTT.

This clone has only a few counts. The V and J genes are TRBV7-2 and TRBJ1-4; 7 nucleotides match TRBD1. Germline loops: CDR1 SGHTA, CDR2 FQGNSA. The CDR3 covers 17 residues. The V gene end was trimmed by 2 bases and the J gene end by 6 bases; junction bases not matched to a gene: 12. The CDR3 sequence is CASSLPQITGADEKLFF. CDR3 sequence (DNA): TGTGCCAGCAGCTTACCTCAAATCACAGGGGCTGATGAAAAACTGTTTTTT.

This clone occurred a few times. V gene TRBV9 combines with J gene TRBJ2-6; 7 nucleotides agree with TRBD1. This CDR3 is 16 amino acids long. CDR1 is SGDLS, CDR2 YYNGEE, per germline. V trimming: 0 bases; J trimming: 3 bases; junction bases outside the gene matches: 3. CDR3 region: CASSVGTGVGANVLTF. The CDR3 DNA sequence: TGTGCCAGCAGCGTAGGAACAGGGGTTGGGGCCAACGTCCTGACTTTC.

This chain uses TRBV3-1 (or the pseudogene TRBV3-2) with TRBJ1-4; TRBD1 agrees at 7 bases. The ends lost 2 bases at V and 7 bases at J; junction bases unmatched: 7. The CDR3 extends over 15 amino acids. Germline CDR1 is LGHDT and CDR2 is YNNKEL (reference sequence). CDR3 amino acids: CASSQRRDRTEKLFF. CDR3 sequence (DNA): TGTGCCAGCAGCCAACGCCGGGACAGAACTGAAAAACTGTTTTTT.

The rearrangement uses TRBV5-1 and TRBJ2-5; 7 bases fit TRBD1. V shed 3 bases and J 3 bases; nucleotides not matched to a gene: 5. The CDR3 is 14 residues long. CDR1 is SGHRS, CDR2 YFSETQ, per germline. CDR3 DNA sequence: TGCGCCAGCAGCTCGACCGGGACAGAAGAGACCCAGTACTTC. Translating it yields CASSSTGTEETQYF.

V is TRBV6-2 or TRBV6-3 and J is TRBJ2-5; TRBD2 matches 8 bases. CDR1 is MNHEY, CDR2 SVGEGT, per germline. Germline trimming cut 5 bases from V and 5 bases from J; bases unmatched to any gene: 7. The CDR3 loop spans 14 amino acids. CDR3 loop: CASSPPGGRETQYF. The CDR3 DNA reads TGTGCCAGCAGTCCCCCGGGGGGGCGGGAGACCCAGTACTTC.

The chain links TRBV2 to TRBJ1-3; TRBD1 matches at 8 bases. J lost 8 bases, V lost 7 bases, and 28 bases had no gene match. The CDR3 runs 20 residues. Germline CDR1 SNHLY, CDR2 FYNNEI. The CDR3 nucleotides read TGTGCCAGCACGCGCGGACAGGGAGGTGGTGCAGGGATTCGCCCGGACACCATATATTTT. Its protein is CASTRGQGGGAGIRPDTIYF.

The chain employs TRBV27 and TRBJ2-2; 9 nucleotides align to TRBD1. This CDR3 comprises 16 residues. Trimming took 5 bases from V and 4 from J; bases not matched to a gene: 8. The germline V gene has CDR1 MNHEY and CDR2 SMNVEV (reference sequence). CDR3 in amino acids: CASSIPDRGGTGELFF. The CDR3 DNA follows: TGTGCCAGCAGTATCCCGGACAGGGGTGGCACCGGGGAGCTGTTTTTT.

The V call is TRBV5-1, the J call TRBJ2-1; 16 positions match TRBD2. Germline loops: CDR1 SGHRS, CDR2 YFSETQ. J was trimmed by 6 bases and V by 0 bases; bases with no gene match: 9. The CDR3 is 19 residues long. The CDR3 here is CASSLAPGTSGREGNEQFF. In DNA form, the CDR3 reads TGCGCCAGCAGCTTGGCCCCCGGGACTAGCGGGAGGGAAGGCAATGAGCAGTTCTTC. The full variable domain, completed using reference TRBV5-1 and TRBJ2-1, is KAGVTQTPRYLIKTRGQQVTLSCSPISGHRSVSWYQQTPGQGLQFLFEYFSETQRNKGNFPGRFSGRQFSNSRSEMNVSTLELGDSALYLCASSLAPGTSGREGNEQFFGPGTRLTVL.

The gene calls are TRBV7-3 and TRBJ2-2; 14 nucleotides agree with TRBD2. The CDR3 runs to 19 residues. CDR1 SGHTA and CDR2 FQGTGA come from the germline V gene. Losses at the gene ends were 4 bases for V and 7 bases for J; bases not matched to a gene: 14. DNA of the CDR3: TGTGCCAGCAGCTCTCAAACCGGGACTAGCGGGAGAGGGGGCGGGGAGCTGTTTTTT. This sequence encodes CASSSQTGTSGRGGGELFF.

The rearrangement joins TRBV15 to TRBJ1-4, with D unresolved. Germline assignment: CDR1 LNHNV and CDR2 YYDKDF (reference sequence). CDR3 size: 15 residues. Deletions cut 5 bases from V and 3 bases from J, with 13 bases between. The CDR3 spells CATSSLLSANEKLFF. The CDR3 region has the DNA TGTGCCACCAGCTCTCTCCTATCCGCTAATGAAAAACTGTTTTTT.

The chain joins TRBV7-2 to TRBJ2-1, with 7 bases matching TRBD1. The V gene end was trimmed by 2 bases and the J gene end by 7 bases; junction bases not matched to a gene: 5. This CDR3 has 14 amino acids. Germline V lookup: CDR1 SGHTA, CDR2 FQGNSA. The CDR3 loop reads CASSLRGPGNEQFF. In DNA, the CDR3 is TGTGCCAGCAGCTTAAGGGGGCCAGGAAATGAGCAGTTCTTC. Full variable domain (remainder filled in from reference TRBV7-2 and TRBJ2-1): GAGVSQSPSNKVTEKGKDVELRCDPISGHTALYWYRQSLGQGLEFLIYFQGNSAPDKSGLPSDRFSAERTGGSVSTLTIQRTQQEDSAVYLCASSLRGPGNEQFFGPGTRLTVL.

This rearrangement joins TRBV6-5 to TRBJ1-5; 9 positions agree with TRBD1. The CDR3 is made up of 15 amino acids. Germline CDR1 is MNHEY and CDR2 is SVGAGI. The V segment lost 6 bases and the J segment 2 bases; nucleotides outside the gene matches: 5. CDR3 sequence reads: CASRPDRGGNQPQHF. CDR3 nucleotide sequence: TGTGCCAGCAGACCGGACAGGGGAGGCAATCAGCCCCAGCATTTT.

This CDR3 reads CASSFETEYGYTF. DNA of the CDR3: TGTGCCAGCAGCTTTGAGACGGAGTATGGCTACACCTTC. The chain is built from TRBV7-9 and TRBJ1-2; D is unclear. The length of the CDR3 is 13 residues. V was cut by 3 bases and J by 5 bases, with 10 bases left in between. Germline assignment: CDR1 SEHNR and CDR2 FQNEAQ (reference sequence).

The chain joins TRBV6-5 to TRBJ1-5; D unresolved. Trimming took 5 bases from V and 5 from J, leaving 7 bases between them. The CDR3 is 12 amino acids. CDR1 is MNHEY, CDR2 SVGAGI, per germline. Here the CDR3 DNA reads TGTGCCAGCAGTATAGATTATCAGCCCCAGCATTTT. Its translation: CASSIDYQPQHF.